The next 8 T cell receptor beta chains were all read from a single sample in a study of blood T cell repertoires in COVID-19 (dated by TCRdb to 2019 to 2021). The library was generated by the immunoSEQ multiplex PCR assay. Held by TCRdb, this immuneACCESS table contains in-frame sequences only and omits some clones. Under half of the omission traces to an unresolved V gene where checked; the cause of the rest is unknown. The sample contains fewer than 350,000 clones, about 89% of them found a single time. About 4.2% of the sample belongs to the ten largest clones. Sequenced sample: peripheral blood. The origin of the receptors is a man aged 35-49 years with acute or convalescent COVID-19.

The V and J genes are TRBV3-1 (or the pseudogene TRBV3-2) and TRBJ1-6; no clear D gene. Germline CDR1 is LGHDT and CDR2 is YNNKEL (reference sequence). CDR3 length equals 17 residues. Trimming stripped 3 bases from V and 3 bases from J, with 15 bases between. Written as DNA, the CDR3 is TGTGCCAGCAGCCACCAGCCCGGGAGGCACTATAATTCACCCCTCCACTTT. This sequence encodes CASSHQPGRHYNSPLHF.

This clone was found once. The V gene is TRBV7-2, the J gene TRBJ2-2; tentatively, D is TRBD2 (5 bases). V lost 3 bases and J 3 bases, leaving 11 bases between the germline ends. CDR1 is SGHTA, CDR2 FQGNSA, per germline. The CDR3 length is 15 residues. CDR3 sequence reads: CASSFDGIYTGELFF. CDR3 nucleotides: TGTGCCAGCAGCTTCGACGGGATATACACCGGGGAGCTGTTTTTT.

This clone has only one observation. This chain's CDR3 is CASSYSIVTEAFF. The CDR3, as DNA: TGTGCCAGCAGTTACTCGATAGTAACTGAAGCTTTCTTT. The rearrangement links TRBV6-6 to TRBJ1-1; D uncertain. The CDR3 runs 13 residues. The germline V gene has CDR1 MNHNY and CDR2 SVGAGI (reference sequence). V was trimmed by 0 bases and J by 5 bases, leaving 7 bases between them.

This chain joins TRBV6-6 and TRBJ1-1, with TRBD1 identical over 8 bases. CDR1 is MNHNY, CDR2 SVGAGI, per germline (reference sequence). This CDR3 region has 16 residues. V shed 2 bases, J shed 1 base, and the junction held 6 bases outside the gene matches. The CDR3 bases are TGTGCCAGCAGTTACGGACAGGGAGCTCAGAACACTGAAGCTTTCTTT. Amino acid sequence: CASSYGQGAQNTEAFF.

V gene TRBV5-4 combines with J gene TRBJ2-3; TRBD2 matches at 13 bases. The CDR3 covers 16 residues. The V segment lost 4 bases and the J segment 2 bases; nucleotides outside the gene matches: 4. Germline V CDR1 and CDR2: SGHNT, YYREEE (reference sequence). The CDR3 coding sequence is TGTGCCAGCAGCACGACTAGCGGGGGGCCCACAGATACGCAGTATTTT. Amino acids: CASSTTSGGPTDTQYF.

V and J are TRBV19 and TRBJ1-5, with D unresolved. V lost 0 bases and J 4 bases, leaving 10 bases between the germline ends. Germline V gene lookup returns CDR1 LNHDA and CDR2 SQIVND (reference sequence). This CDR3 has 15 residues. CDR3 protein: CASSIEAGRNQPQHF. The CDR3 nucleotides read TGTGCCAGTAGTATAGAGGCAGGTCGTAATCAGCCCCAGCATTTT.

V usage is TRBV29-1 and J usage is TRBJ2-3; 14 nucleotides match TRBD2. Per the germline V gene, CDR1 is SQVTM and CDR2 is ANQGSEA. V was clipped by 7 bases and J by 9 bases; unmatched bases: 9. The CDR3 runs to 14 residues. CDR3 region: CSGGGLAGARTQYF. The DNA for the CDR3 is TGCAGCGGCGGGGGACTAGCGGGGGCCCGAACGCAGTATTTT.

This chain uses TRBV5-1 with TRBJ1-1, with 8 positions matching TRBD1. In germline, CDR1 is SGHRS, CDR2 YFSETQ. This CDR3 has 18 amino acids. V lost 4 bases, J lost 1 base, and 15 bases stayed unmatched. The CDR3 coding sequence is TGCGCCAGCAGCCCCACTTCGACAGGGGATAAGAGGAACACTGAAGCTTTCTTT. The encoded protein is CASSPTSTGDKRNTEAFF.